The rows below give T cell receptor beta chains drawn from one sample of a study of blood T cell repertoires in COVID-19. The method was immunoSEQ multiplex PCR; TCRdb's version includes in-frame clones alone and lacks a portion of them. The sample lists about 170,000 clones; 70% to 90% were seen once. Sequencing was done on a sample of peripheral blood. These receptors came from a woman over 75 in a cohort sampled during active or convalescent COVID-19. The CDR3 runs from the conserved cysteine through the conserved F or W. D genes are given only for firm matches. A row's size may be missing; if present it is once, few, many or a size class.

j_call v_call clone_size d_call cdr3_nt cdr3_aa
TRBJ1-1 TRBV10-1 NA NA TGCGCCAGCCTCACGTCCAGGGACACTGAAGCTTTCTTT CASLTSRDTEAFF
TRBJ2-3 TRBV6-6 NA NA TGTGCCAGCAGTTTCAGGGATACGCAGTATTTT CASSFRDTQYF
TRBJ2-1 TRBV7-9 once NA TGTGCCAGCAGCTTAGGGGGGCTATACAATGAGCAGTTCTTC CASSLGGLYNEQFF
TRBJ2-1 TRBV19 NA TRBD2 TGTGCCAGTGGAGGGACTAGCGGGAGCAGCCTAAACAATGAGCAGTTCTTC CASGGTSGSSLNNEQFF
TRBJ2-3 TRBV9 NA NA TGTGCCAGCAGCGTAGAGCCTAGTCGGGGTGCAGATACGCAGTATTTT CASSVEPSRGADTQYF
TRBJ2-7 TRBV2 NA NA TGTGCCAGCAGTGAGTTAAGGACATCCTACGAGCAGTACTTC CASSELRTSYEQYF
TRBJ1-2 TRBV11-2 NA TRBD1 TGTGCCAGCAGCTTAGGGGTGGGACAGGCCAACTACTTC CASSLGVGQANYF
TRBJ2-1 TRBV15 NA NA TGTGCCACCAGCTCACCTCGACTGGAGCAGTTCTTC CATSSPRLEQFF
TRBJ1-4 TRBV5-1 few TRBD1 TGCGCCAGCAGTGCGGGGACAGCTAATGAAAAACTGTTTTTT CASSAGTANEKLFF
TRBJ2-7 TRBV9 NA TRBD1 TGTGCCAGCCCAAGACAGGGTGGGTACGAGCAGTACTTC CASPRQGGYEQYF
TRBJ2-6 TRBV9 NA NA TGTGCCAGCAGCGTAGTGGGTCAGGTTCACTCTGGGGCCAACGTCCTGACTTTC CASSVVGQVHSGANVLTF
TRBJ2-5 TRBV11-2 few NA TGTGCCATAGGGCGAAGGGGGGGAGAGACCCAGTACTTC CAIGRRGGETQYF
TRBJ2-7 TRBV7-2 NA TRBD1 TGTGCCAGCAGCTTAACCGGGACAGGGCTTTCCTACGAGCAGTACTTC CASSLTGTGLSYEQYF
TRBJ1-2 TRBV5-1 few TRBD1 TGCGCCAGCAGCCCGGGACAGGCGGTTCCTATAGATGGCTACACCTTC CASSPGQAVPIDGYTF
TRBJ1-1 TRBV28 NA NA TGTGCCAGCAGGGGAGGGGGGATAGACACTGAAGCTTTCTTT CASRGGGIDTEAFF
TRBJ2-7 TRBV10-3 NA TRBD2 TGTGCCATCAGTGGGGGAGGCGGGAGCTCCTACGAGCAGTACTTC CAISGGGGSSYEQYF
TRBJ1-2 TRBV20-1 once NA TGCAGTGCTAGTGTCGGGGTCTATGGCTACACCTTC CSASVGVYGYTF
TRBJ2-4 TRBV5-1 NA NA TGCGCCAGCAGCTTCGACTCCTTTACCAACATTCAGTACTTC CASSFDSFTNIQYF
TRBJ2-5 TRBV6-5 NA TRBD2 TGTGCCAGCAGTTACGAGCGGGGGGGCTTAAAAGAGACCCAGTACTTC CASSYERGGLKETQYF
TRBJ1-5 TRBV10-3 NA NA TGTGCCATCAGTGGCGGCAGGGGAGACAATCAGCCCCAGCATTTT CAISGGRGDNQPQHF
TRBJ2-6 TRBV18 NA TRBD1 TGTGCCAGCCGGGGACAGGGGGCGCTTGGGGCCAACGTCCTGACTTTC CASRGQGALGANVLTF
TRBJ1-5 TRBV5-5 NA NA TGTGCCAGCAGCTTGAGCCAGAGGTCAAATCAGCCCCAGCATTTT CASSLSQRSNQPQHF
TRBJ2-3 TRBV2 NA TRBD2 TGTGCCAGCGGGTCGACACGGGGGGGCACAGATACGCAGTATTTT CASGSTRGGTDTQYF
TRBJ1-4 TRBV3-1/TRBV3-2 once NA TGTGCCAGCAGCCCCCGGGGAGATGAAAAACTGTTTTTT CASSPRGDEKLFF
TRBJ1-2 TRBV11-3 NA TRBD1 TGTGCCAGCAGCTTAGAGTCAGGGGGCCATGGCTACACCTTC CASSLESGGHGYTF
TRBJ2-5 TRBV19 few TRBD2 TGTGCCAGTAGTATGTCGGCTAGCGGGAGGGGGGTGCTAGAGACCCAGTACTTC CASSMSASGRGVLETQYF
TRBJ1-4 TRBV2 NA NA TGTGCCAGCAGGGCCGGGACAACCGCTAATGAAAAACTGTTTTTT CASRAGTTANEKLFF
TRBJ1-5 TRBV13 NA NA TGTGCCAGCAGCTTACGGACAGATTATAGCAATCAGCCCCAGCATTTT CASSLRTDYSNQPQHF
TRBJ1-5 TRBV2 once NA TGTGCCAGCAAAACGGGTCTCCGGAGCAATCAGCCCCAGCATTTT CASKTGLRSNQPQHF
TRBJ2-7 TRBV18 NA NA TGTGCCAGCTCACCACGGTCCCAGGCAGGGGTTCACGAGCAGTACTTC CASSPRSQAGVHEQYF
TRBJ1-5 TRBV27 NA TRBD1 TGTGCCAGCAGTGACAGGGGTGGCCAGCCCCAGCATTTT CASSDRGGQPQHF
TRBJ2-7 TRBV4-1 NA NA TGCGCCAGCAGCCAAGGCGGCACCTCCTACGAGCAGTACTTC CASSQGGTSYEQYF
TRBJ1-2 TRBV14 NA NA TGTGCCAGCAGCCTTTATGCCGCGGAGGGCTACACCTTC CASSLYAAEGYTF
TRBJ1-2 TRBV6-1 NA NA TGTGCCAGCAGTGACGCAGGATACTATGGCTACACCTTC CASSDAGYYGYTF
TRBJ2-1 TRBV4-2 NA TRBD2 TGTGCCAGCAGCCACCAAGCGGGGAGCTCCTACAATGAGCAGTTCTTC CASSHQAGSSYNEQFF
TRBJ2-4 TRBV2 NA NA TGTGCCAGCAGTGGGCAGGGCGAGAATTACTTC CASSGQGENYF
TRBJ2-7 TRBV5-4 NA TRBD2 TGTGCCAGCAGCCCTGGGGGGGGTATGACCTACGAGCAGTACTTC CASSPGGGMTYEQYF
TRBJ2-5 TRBV10-3 NA NA TGTGCCATCAGTGGCAAGGGAGAACAAGAGACCCAGTACTTC CAISGKGEQETQYF
TRBJ1-3 TRBV7-2 NA NA TGTGCCAGCAGCTTAACGGGGAGGTCTGGAAACACCATATATTTT CASSLTGRSGNTIYF
TRBJ1-4 TRBV6-5 few NA TGTGCCAGCGCTGGCCGGGCGGGTAATGAAAAACTGTTTTTT CASAGRAGNEKLFF
TRBJ2-1 TRBV4-1 NA TRBD2 TGCGCCAGCAGCCACCCTAGCGGGAGTTACAATGAGCAGTTCTTC CASSHPSGSYNEQFF
TRBJ1-1 TRBV28 NA NA TGTGCCAGCCCCCCCGGGGAAGGTGTTATGAACACTGAAGCTTTCTTT CASPPGEGVMNTEAFF
TRBJ2-5 TRBV4-2 NA NA TGTGCCAGCAGCCAAAACACTAGGGACCAAGAGACCCAGTACTTC CASSQNTRDQETQYF
TRBJ1-6 TRBV7-2 NA NA TGTGCCAGCAGCCCCGGGATATCGGGTGCACCCCTCCACTTT CASSPGISGAPLHF
TRBJ2-5 TRBV5-4 NA NA TGTGCCAGCAGATTCGGGGAAAATGAAGAGACCCAGTACTTC CASRFGENEETQYF